Listed below are T cell receptor beta chains from one sample, sequenced in a study of cytomegalovirus exposure and HLA in healthy donors. Generated by immunoSEQ multiplex PCR, the TCRdb table keeps only in-frame clones and is missing some. Counted here are a few hundred thousand clones, about 74% occurring once; the ten biggest clones make up 1.8%. The sample consisted of PBMCs. The receptors stem from a woman in her thirties in good health and CMV-seronegative. Each CDR3 is given with its conserved first and last residue. A D gene is named only where the DNA matches it firmly.

>13|TRBV6-1|.|TRBJ1-1
TGTGCCAGCTACAGGGTTGAAAACACTGAAGCTTTCTTT
CASYRVENTEAFF
>13|TRBV29-1|TRBD2|TRBJ2-4
TGCAGCGTTGTAAAACTAGCGGGCTGGGTTCAGTACTTC
CSVVKLAGWVQYF
>15|TRBV5-5|.|TRBJ1-2
TGTGCCAGCAGCCCTGGACCCGGAACAGGCTATGGCTACACCTTC
CASSPGPGTGYGYTF
>15|TRBV6-1|TRBD2|TRBJ2-1
TGTGCCAGCAGTTTACTAGCGGGAGGGAATATTGAGCAGTTCTTC
CASSLLAGGNIEQFF
>15|TRBV19|.|TRBJ1-1
TGTGCCAGTAGTATTCTCCCAAACTCCAACACTGAAGCTTTCTTT
CASSILPNSNTEAFF
>17|TRBV5-1|TRBD1|TRBJ2-7
TGCGCCAGCAGCTTGGCCCCGGGACAGAGGGGTAGTACGAAGCAGTACTTC
CASSLAPGQRGSTKQYF
>13|TRBV2|.|TRBJ1-1
TGTGCCAGCAGTGAAACCCGGGTGGGGGGAGCTTTCTTT
CASSETRVGGAFF
>12|TRBV6-5|.|TRBJ2-7
TGTGCCAGCAGTGAAGGGAGATACGAGCAGTACTTC
CASSEGRYEQYF
>15|TRBV5-6|TRBD2|TRBJ2-3
TGTGCCAGCAGCCCTCAGCGGGGGTACACAGATACGCAGTATTTT
CASSPQRGYTDTQYF
>13|TRBV14|.|TRBJ1-1
TGTGCCAGCAGCCAAGCAGGGGTGGCTGAAGCTTTCTTT
CASSQAGVAEAFF